The 11 T cell receptor beta chains in this list originate from one sample, sequenced in a study of T cell repertoires in cytomegalovirus infection. Each CDR3 protein gets one entry after TCRdb re-called the reads with MiXCR. The sample shows about 680,000 distinct CDR3 sequences, roughly 26% of them seen only once. Sequenced input: CD8+ T cells from PBMCs. These receptors all stem from a human donor in good health (CMV status not recorded). Some clones in this sample may be carry-over from other donors' samples.

This sequence joins TRBV29-1 and TRBJ1-2; D perhaps matches TRBD1 (6 bases). V gave up 0 bases and J gave up 12 bases, with 11 bases separating them. Germline V gene lookup returns CDR1 SQVTM and CDR2 ANQGSEA. The CDR3 has 11 residues. CDR3 sequence reads: CSVEDQGINTF. Written as DNA, the CDR3 is TGCAGCGTTGAAGATCAGGGGATCAACACCTTC.

This clonotype was seen more than once but under ten times. The J gene is TRBJ2-7, the V gene TRBV6-2 or TRBV6-3; no firm D call. V was shortened by 6 bases and J by 3 bases, with 12 bases between the two germline ends. Germline V gene data show CDR1 as MNHEY and CDR2 as SVGEGT. The CDR3 extends over 13 amino acids. The CDR3 DNA sequence: TGTGCCAGCAGCTCCGGACGGGTCTACGAGCAGTACGTC. Translated, it gives CASSSGRVYEQYV.

The rearrangement links TRBV5-5 to TRBJ1-1; D unresolved. CDR1 is SGHKS, CDR2 YYEKEE, per germline (reference sequence). This CDR3 contains 11 residues. V was cut by 2 bases and J by 7 bases, with 6 bases left in between. The CDR3 loop reads CASSFALEAFF. The CDR3 DNA sequence: TGTGCCAGCAGCTTTGCTCTTGAAGCTTTCTTT.

V is TRBV2 and J is TRBJ2-1; D is tentatively TRBD1 or TRBD2 (5 bases each). The V end was cut by 8 bases, the J end by 0 bases, with 14 bases between. From germline, CDR1 is SNHLY and CDR2 FYNNEI. This CDR3 comprises 15 residues. CDR3 DNA: TGTGCCAGCCTCCGGGACCCGAGCTCCTACAATGAGCAGTTCTTC. Amino acid sequence: CASLRDPSSYNEQFF.

This clonotype turned up a few times. V gene TRBV28 combines with J gene TRBJ2-3; 9 bases are a match to TRBD2. J lost 0 bases, V lost 3 bases, and 13 bases had no gene match. CDR3 length equals 19 residues. Germline V gene sequence: CDR1 MDHEN, CDR2 SYDVKM. Written as DNA, the CDR3 is TGTGCCAGCAGTTTCCCGAGGGGCGGGGGGGCAGGGAGCACAGATACGCAGTATTTT. This translates into CASSFPRGGGAGSTDTQYF.

At least ten counts were recorded for this clonotype. The chain recombines TRBV28 with TRBJ2-2; 8 bases are shared with TRBD1. Unmatched junction bases numbered 7, after V lost 8 bases and J lost 5 bases. In germline, CDR1 is MDHEN, CDR2 SYDVKM. The CDR3 totals 14 residues. CDR3 nucleotide sequence: TGTGCCAGCGGTGGACAGGGAAGAACCGGGGAGCTGTTTTTT. This codes for CASGGQGRTGELFF.

This rearrangement joins TRBV5-8 to TRBJ2-1; TRBD2 matches 10 bases. The germline CDR1 and CDR2 sequences are SGHTS and YDEGEE. V lost 5 bases to trimming and J lost 8 bases; unmatched junction nucleotides: 10. The CDR3 runs to 15 residues. The CDR3 DNA follows: TGTGCCAGCAGTCAGCGGGGGGGCCTGGCTGATGAGCAGTTCTTC. This sequence encodes CASSQRGGLADEQFF.

The rearrangement joins TRBV2 to TRBJ2-1; D not certain. Trimming shortened V by 11 bases and J by 11 bases, and 7 bases separated the two germline ends. Germline CDR1 reads SNHLY; CDR2 reads FYNNEI. This CDR3 is 8 amino acids long. Here the CDR3 DNA reads TGTGCCGGGCCCCAGCAGTTCTTC. It encodes CAGPQQFF.

This chain connects TRBV6-2 or TRBV6-3 to TRBJ2-1; weak D call: TRBD1 (5 bases). Trimming shortened V by 6 bases and J by 4 bases, and 16 bases separated the two germline ends. Germline V CDR1 and CDR2: MNHEY, SVGEGT. This CDR3 spans 15 amino acids. The CDR3 is CASSVTETAYNEQFF. CDR3 coding DNA: TGTGCCAGCAGCGTAACCGAGACAGCGTACAATGAGCAGTTCTTC.

The sample holds one count of this clonotype. One base separates it from a far larger clone, so it is likely a read error. The chain recombines TRBV7-6 with TRBJ2-1; D gene ambiguous. The CDR3 is made up of 13 amino acids. CDR1 SGHVS and CDR2 FNYEAQ come from the germline V gene. DNA for the CDR3: TGTGTCAGCAGCTTAGAACAGTACAATGAGCAGTTCTTC. Its protein is CVSSLEQYNEQFF.

This clonotype was detected only a few times. V and J are TRBV28 and TRBJ1-2, with 7 positions matching TRBD1. Germline V gene sequence: CDR1 MDHEN, CDR2 SYDVKM. The V segment lost 5 bases and the J segment 5 bases; nucleotides outside the gene matches: 11. This CDR3 is built from 15 residues. The CDR3 spells CASSPPGQHFYGYTF. CDR3 sequence (DNA): TGTGCCAGCAGTCCCCCGGGACAGCATTTTTATGGCTACACCTTC.